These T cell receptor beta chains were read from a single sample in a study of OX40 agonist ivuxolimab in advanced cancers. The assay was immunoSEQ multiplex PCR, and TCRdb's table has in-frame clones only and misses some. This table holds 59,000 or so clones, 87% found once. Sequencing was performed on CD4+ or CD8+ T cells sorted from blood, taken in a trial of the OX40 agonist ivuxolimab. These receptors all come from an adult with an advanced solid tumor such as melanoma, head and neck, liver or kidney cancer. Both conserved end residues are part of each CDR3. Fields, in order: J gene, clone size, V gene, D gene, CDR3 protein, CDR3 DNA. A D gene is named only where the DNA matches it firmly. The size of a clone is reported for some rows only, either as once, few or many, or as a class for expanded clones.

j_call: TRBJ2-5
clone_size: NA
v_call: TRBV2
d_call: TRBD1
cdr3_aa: CASSARQGETQYF
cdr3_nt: TGTGCCAGCAGTGCAAGACAGGGGGAGACCCAGTACTTC

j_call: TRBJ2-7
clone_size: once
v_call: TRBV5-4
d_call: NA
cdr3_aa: CASSPGGPHEQYF
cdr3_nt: TGTGCCAGCAGCCCCGGGGGGCCTCACGAGCAGTACTTC

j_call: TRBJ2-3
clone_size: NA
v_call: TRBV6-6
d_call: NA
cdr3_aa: CASNLNGGSTDTQYF
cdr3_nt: TGTGCCAGCAATTTAAATGGGGGGTCCACAGATACGCAGTATTTT

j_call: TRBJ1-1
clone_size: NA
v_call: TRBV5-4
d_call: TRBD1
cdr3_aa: CASSLAGGGRGAGAFF
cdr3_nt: TGTGCCAGCAGCTTGGCAGGGGGCGGAAGGGGCGCGGGAGCTTTCTTT

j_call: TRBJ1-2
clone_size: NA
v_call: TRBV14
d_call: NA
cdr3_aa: CASSPWGAAYYGYTF
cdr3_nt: TGTGCCAGCAGCCCCTGGGGGGCTGCCTACTATGGCTACACCTTC

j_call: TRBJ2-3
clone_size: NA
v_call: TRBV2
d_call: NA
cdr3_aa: CASSSLPRDTQYF
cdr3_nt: TGTGCCAGCAGTTCCCTCCCCAGAGATACGCAGTATTTT

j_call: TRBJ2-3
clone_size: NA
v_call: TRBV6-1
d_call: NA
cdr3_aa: CASSPRGPDTQYF
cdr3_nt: TGTGCCAGCAGTCCTCGGGGCCCAGATACGCAGTATTTT

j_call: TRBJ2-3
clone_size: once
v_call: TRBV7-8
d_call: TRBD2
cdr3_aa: CASSYTSGTDTQYF
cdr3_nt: TGTGCCAGCAGCTATACTAGCGGCACAGATACGCAGTATTTT

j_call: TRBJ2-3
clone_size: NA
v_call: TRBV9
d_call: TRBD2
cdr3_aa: CASSRGSSGGASTDTQYF
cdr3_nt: TGTGCCAGCAGCCGAGGGAGTAGCGGGGGGGCCAGCACAGATACGCAGTATTTT

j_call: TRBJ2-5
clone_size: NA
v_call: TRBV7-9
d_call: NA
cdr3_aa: CASSLASPAASQYF
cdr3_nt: TGTGCCAGCAGCTTGGCCAGTCCGGCAGCTTCCCAGTACTTC

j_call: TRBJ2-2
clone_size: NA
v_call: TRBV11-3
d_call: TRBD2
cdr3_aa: CASSLGGSTGELFF
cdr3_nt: TGTGCCAGCAGCTTGGGAGGGAGCACCGGGGAGCTGTTTTTT

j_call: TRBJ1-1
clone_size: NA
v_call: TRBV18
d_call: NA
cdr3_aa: CASSPEEQPDTEAFF
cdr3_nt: TGTGCCAGCTCACCAGAGGAACAACCGGACACTGAAGCTTTCTTT

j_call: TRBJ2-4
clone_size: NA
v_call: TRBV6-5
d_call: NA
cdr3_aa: CASSYSGRAKNIQYF
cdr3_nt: TGTGCCAGCAGTTACTCTGGCAGGGCCAAAAACATTCAGTACTTC

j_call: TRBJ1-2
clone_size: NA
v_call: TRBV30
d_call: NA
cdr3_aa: CAWSEQASGYTF
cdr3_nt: TGTGCCTGGAGTGAACAGGCCAGCGGCTACACCTTC

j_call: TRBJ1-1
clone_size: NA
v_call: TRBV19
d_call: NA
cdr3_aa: CASSRRDTRGDTEAFF
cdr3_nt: TGTGCCAGTAGTAGACGGGACACCCGAGGGGACACTGAAGCTTTCTTT

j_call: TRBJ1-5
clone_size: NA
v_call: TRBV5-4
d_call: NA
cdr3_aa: CASSFGQGSLELSNQPQHF
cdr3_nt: TGTGCCAGCAGCTTTGGGCAGGGGAGTCTTGAACTTAGCAATCAGCCCCAGCATTTT

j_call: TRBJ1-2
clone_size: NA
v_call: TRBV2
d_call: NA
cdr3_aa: CASSEAFSGESGSF
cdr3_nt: TGTGCCAGCAGTGAAGCTTTTTCGGGAGAGAGCGGATCCTTC

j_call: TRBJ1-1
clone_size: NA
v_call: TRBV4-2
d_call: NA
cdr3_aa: CASSRLQGSDAEAFF
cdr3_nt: TGTGCCAGCAGCCGATTACAAGGTTCGGACGCTGAAGCTTTCTTT

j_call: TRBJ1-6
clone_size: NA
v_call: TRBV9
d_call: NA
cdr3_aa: CASSPRYNSPLHF
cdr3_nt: TGTGCCAGCAGCCCCAGGTATAATTCACCCCTCCACTTT

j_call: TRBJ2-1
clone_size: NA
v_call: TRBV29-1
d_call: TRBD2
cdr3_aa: CSVGPGGWHNEQFF
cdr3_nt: TGCAGCGTTGGACCGGGGGGGTGGCACAATGAGCAGTTCTTC

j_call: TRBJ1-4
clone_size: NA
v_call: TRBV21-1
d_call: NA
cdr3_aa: CASSARTGGATCTNEKLFF
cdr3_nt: TGTGCCAGCAGCGCACGGACAGGGGGAGCAACATGCACTAATGAAAAACTGTTTTTT

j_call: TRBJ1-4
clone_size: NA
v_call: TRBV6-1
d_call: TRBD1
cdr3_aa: CASSALPGQGVGKLFF
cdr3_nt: TGTGCCAGCAGTGCTCTACCGGGACAGGGGGTCGGAAAACTGTTTTTT